This T cell receptor (beta chain) was recorded in a study of post-analysis software for immune sequencing data. Study in general: Included among the disease courses, which were recorded for the cohort, were relapsing-remitting, secondary progressive and progressive-relapsing multiple sclerosis.

About this clonotype: The antigen is unknown.

The CDR3 length is 15 residues. Germline V gene lookup returns CDR1 SEHNR and CDR2 FQNEAQ (reference sequence). The ends lost 4 bases at V and 2 bases at J; junction bases unmatched: 3. Built from TCR beta cDNA, the libraries had unique molecular identifiers in them. Researchers reported some 500,000 cDNA molecules coming from about 0.98 to 11 million T cells. TCRdb called the PCR reads again in MiXCR, with one record for every CDR3 protein. The sample includes hundreds of thousands of distinct CDR3 sequences, around 60% of them seen just once. Study observations and caveats: Controls showed lower frequencies than patients for roughly 5 TRBV segments, and TRBV5-6, TRBV5-1 and TRBV20-1 were among these. Multiple sclerosis patients showed significantly lower normalized Chao1 diversity than controls did. By F measure, samples from a shared preparation batch strongly co-clustered.

Sequencing was done on a sample of blood. The genes are TRBV7-9 and TRBJ1-2, with TRBD1 matching 11 bases. The TCR was taken from a girl aged 2-10 years with multiple sclerosis. CDR3 sequence: CASSSGQGVNYGYTF. The CDR3 bases are TGTGCCAGCAGCTCGGGACAGGGGGTAAACTATGGCTACACCTTC.